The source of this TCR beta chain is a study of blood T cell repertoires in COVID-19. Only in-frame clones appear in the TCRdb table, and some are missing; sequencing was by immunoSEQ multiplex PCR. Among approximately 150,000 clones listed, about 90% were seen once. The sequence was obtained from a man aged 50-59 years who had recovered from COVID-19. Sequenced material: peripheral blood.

CDR3 coding DNA: TGCAGCGTTCTACGTCCGACCTACAATGAGCAGTTCTTC. Protein: CSVLRPTYNEQFF. This chain connects TRBV29-1 to TRBJ2-1; D is ambiguous. The CDR3 is made up of 13 amino acids. From germline, CDR1 is SQVTM and CDR2 ANQGSEA. Trimming left V 5 bases short and J 2 bases short, with 10 bases between.